This T cell receptor (beta chain) was obtained from a study of T cell responses to AZD1222 COVID-19 vaccine. Study-level information: Second doses were pooled across both intervals (about 4 or about 12 weeks).

A remark on this clone: Its specificity is unknown.

Sequencing was performed with immunoSEQ multiplex PCR; in TCRdb, only in-frame clones are kept and a portion is missing. Of 120,000 to 150,000 clones in the sample, about 89% were seen once. Findings of the study overall: Spike-specific TCR breadth and depth were elevated following two AZD1222 doses. At baseline, seropositivity was found in only six AZD1222 recipients. A mostly white British donor set with more females was recruited, and clonal diversity was possibly underestimated.

This sequence was found in an adult in good health. The sample was peripheral blood, taken on day 0 of AZD1222 vaccination.

CDR3 amino acids: CASSKAGLAVGELFF. The DNA of the CDR3 is TGTGCCAGCAGCAAAGCGGGACTAGCGGTCGGGGAGCTGTTTTTT. The rearrangement links TRBV7-7 to TRBJ2-2, with 11 bases lining up with TRBD2. V lost 5 bases and J lost 7; bases outside the gene matches: 6. This CDR3 region has 15 residues. The germline gives CDR1 SSHAT, CDR2 FNYEAQ (reference sequence).